Below, 30 T cell receptor beta chains from the same sample are listed, as sequenced in a study of sequential checkpoint blockade in melanoma. Using immunoSEQ multiplex PCR, the repertoire was profiled, and TCRdb retains in-frame clones only, with some absent. This repertoire shows 6,000 to 8,000 clones, approximately 22% found once; its top ten account for roughly 12%. The sample's treatment: randomized to nivolumab then ipilimumab (arm A) or the reverse (arm B). Sequenced material: tumor tissue (inferred from file names), taken from a patient given nivolumab and ipilimumab in sequence. The receptors were sampled from a human donor with melanoma.

The chain combines TRBV6-8 with TRBJ1-1; D may be TRBD1 (5 bases). Germline CDR1 MNHGY, CDR2 SAAAGT. V shed 11 bases and J shed 4 bases, with 17 bases lying between them. This CDR3 spans 13 amino acids. The CDR3 region has the DNA TGTGCCGGAACCCAGGGAATTGGCACTGAAGCTTTCTTT. It encodes CAGTQGIGTEAFF.

The rearrangement uses TRBV6-8 and TRBJ2-2; 11 bases align to TRBD2. The germline V gene encodes CDR1 MNHGY and CDR2 SAAAGT. V was clipped by 3 bases and J by 6 bases; unmatched bases: 6. The CDR3 totals 16 residues. CDR3 amino acids: CASSYVAGGPPGELFF. CDR3 nucleotides: TGTGCCAGCAGTTATGTAGCGGGGGGGCCCCCCGGGGAGCTGTTTTTT.

By sample fraction, this clone is large (0.1 to 1%). V and J are TRBV6-7 and TRBJ1-3; D not resolved. TRBV6-7 counts as an open reading frame of uncertain function. V was cut by 5 bases and J by 0 bases, with 17 bases left in between. The CDR3 loop spans 17 amino acids. The CDR3 sequence: CASSPTTTATSGNTIYF. For the CDR3, the DNA is TGTGCCAGCAGTCCCACCACGACGGCCACCTCTGGAAACACCATATATTTT.

This clone has a count of ten or more. The rearrangement joins TRBV2 to TRBJ2-1, with D maybe TRBD2 (5 bases). CDR1 SNHLY and CDR2 FYNNEI come from the germline V gene. The V and J ends lost 9 bases and 8 bases respectively, with 26 bases between them. This CDR3 comprises 16 residues. CDR3 region: CASNLVSAGRGYEQFF. As DNA, the CDR3 is TGTGCCAGTAACCTAGTAAGCGCCGGGCGAGGGTATGAGCAGTTCTTC.

This clone was observed at least ten times. At one of its ends the junction is not consistent with the germline gene, which may arise from a read error. This sequence joins TRBV10-3 and TRBJ1-5; tentative D call: TRBD1 (5 bases). The CDR3 is 16 amino acids. Germline assignment: CDR1 ENHRY and CDR2 SYGVKD. CDR3 region: CASSEGKGRFNQPQHF. For the CDR3, the DNA is TGTGCCAGCAGTGAGGGTAAGGGACGGTTCAATCAGCCCCAGCATTTT.

This clone turned up a few times. The chain links TRBV6-8 to TRBJ2-1; the D gene is possibly TRBD2 (5 bases). Germline-derived CDR1 and CDR2 are MNHGY and SAAAGT. The CDR3 runs 15 residues. Trimming cost V 8 bases and J 3 bases, with 17 bases left between them. CDR3 loop: CASFMALASYNEQFF. The DNA of the CDR3 is TGTGCCAGCTTCATGGCCCTAGCCAGCTACAATGAGCAGTTCTTC.

This chain joins TRBV30 and TRBJ1-1, with D possibly being TRBD1 (5 bases). V was shortened by 3 bases and J by 0 bases, with 8 bases between the two germline ends. The CDR3 is 13 amino acids. Germline loops: CDR1 GTSNPN, CDR2 SVGIG (reference sequence). The CDR3 sequence is CAWRGGVNTEAFF. Written as DNA, the CDR3 is TGTGCCTGGAGGGGGGGAGTGAACACTGAAGCTTTCTTT.

The V gene is TRBV18, the J gene TRBJ1-5; D is ambiguous. Germline V gives CDR1 KGHSH, CDR2 LQKENI. Trimming cost V 5 bases and J 2 bases, with 13 bases left between them. There are 15 residues in the CDR3. This CDR3 reads CASSLTWEGNQPQHF. DNA for the CDR3: TGTGCCAGCTCATTGACGTGGGAGGGCAATCAGCCCCAGCATTTT.

There are a few counts of this clone. This rearrangement joins TRBV18 to TRBJ2-7, with D maybe TRBD1 (6 bases). Trimming removed 3 bases from V and 4 bases from J, with 16 bases in between. Germline V gene lookup returns CDR1 KGHSH and CDR2 LQKENI. The CDR3 is 15 residues long. The CDR3, as DNA: TGTGCCAGCTCACCCGCAGTGAGACAGGAGTACGAGCAGTACTTC. Encoded protein: CASSPAVRQEYEQYF. Supplemented by reference TRBV18 and TRBJ2-7, the full variable domain reads NAGVMQNPRHLVRRRGQEARLRCSPMKGHSHVYWYRQLPEEGLKFMVYLQKENIIDESGMPKERFSAEFPKEGPSILRIQQVVRGDSAAYFCASSPAVRQEYEQYFGPGTRLTVT.

This clone turned up a few times. The chain couples TRBV6-1 to TRBJ2-1; perhaps TRBD2 as D (6 bases). Germline V gene lookup returns CDR1 MNHNS and CDR2 SASEGT. The CDR3 contains 15 residues. Deletions cut 1 base from V and 0 bases from J, with 7 bases between. The CDR3 nucleotides read TGTGCCAGCAGTGAAGACGGGGGCTCCTACAATGAGCAGTTCTTC. Translated, it gives CASSEDGGSYNEQFF.

The V and J genes are TRBV29-1 and TRBJ2-3; D may be TRBD1 or TRBD2 (6 bases each). Trimming pared 4 bases from V and 3 bases from J, leaving 14 bases between. The length of the CDR3 is 14 residues. CDR1 and CDR2 (germline): SQVTM, ANQGSEA. The CDR3 sequence: CSVGPGALTDTQYF. As DNA, the CDR3 is TGCAGCGTTGGCCCGGGGGCGCTGACAGATACGCAGTATTTT.

This clone is a singleton in its sample. The J gene is TRBJ2-7, the V gene TRBV5-1, with TRBD1 matching 9 bases. V lost 2 bases and J lost 5; bases outside the gene matches: 5. Germline CDR1 is SGHRS and CDR2 is YFSETQ. The CDR3 is 14 amino acids. The CDR3 spells CASSFRDRGDEQYF. CDR3 coding DNA: TGCGCCAGCAGCTTTCGTGACAGGGGGGACGAGCAGTACTTC.

The rearrangement uses TRBV6-8 and TRBJ2-1; D is perhaps TRBD2 (6 bases). The CDR3 is 15 amino acids. V lost 2 bases and J lost 2, with 10 bases in between. From germline, CDR1 is MNHGY and CDR2 SAAAGT. The CDR3, as DNA: TGTGCCAGCAGTTACGCGGGACCGACCTACAATGAGCAGTTCTTC. Protein sequence: CASSYAGPTYNEQFF.

The rearrangement joins TRBV6-7 to TRBJ2-3, with TRBD2 matching 16 bases. TRBV6-7 is identified as an open reading frame with a role that is uncertain. The CDR3 contains 17 residues. The junction had 11 bases not matched to a gene; V was cut back by 8 bases and J by 6 bases. For the CDR3, the DNA is TGTGCCAGCCTCGGGACTAGCGGGGGGGCTCTCACCGATACGCAGTATTTT. It yields the protein CASLGTSGGALTDTQYF.

The sample holds a few counts of this clone. The gene calls are TRBV11-3 and TRBJ2-7; either TRBD1 or TRBD2 may fit D (5 bases each). V lost 5 bases, J lost 4 bases, and 15 bases lay in between. The V gene's germline CDR1 is SGHNT and CDR2 YENEEA. The CDR3 has 14 residues. The CDR3: CASSPRGDIYEQYF. The CDR3 DNA reads as TGTGCCAGCAGCCCCCGAGGGGATATATACGAGCAGTACTTC.

By proportion, this clone is medium-sized. The V gene is TRBV29-1, the J gene TRBJ1-1; TRBD1 is a possible D gene (6 bases). Trimming removed 7 bases at V and 6 bases at J, with 18 bases between. CDR3 length: 13 amino acids. Germline CDR1 reads SQVTM; CDR2 reads ANQGSEA. The DNA for the CDR3 is TGCAGCGCCTCGGAACAGGGTGGCCCTGAAGCTTTCTTT. It specifies CSASEQGGPEAFF.

This clone was seen a few times. The J gene is TRBJ2-5, the V gene TRBV11-3, with 8 bases aligning to TRBD2. The V gene's germline CDR1 is SGHNT and CDR2 YENEEA. J was trimmed by 2 bases and V by 3 bases; bases with no gene match: 8. The CDR3 covers 16 residues. Here the CDR3 reads CASSLAAVAGQETQYF. The CDR3 bases are TGTGCCAGCAGCTTGGCCGCGGTAGCGGGGCAAGAGACCCAGTACTTC.

A few counts support this clone. The CDR3 DNA follows: TGTGCCTGGAGTTCAGGGCTAACCTACGAGCAGTACTTC. Residues: CAWSSGLTYEQYF. V and J are TRBV30 and TRBJ2-7, with D perhaps TRBD1 (5 bases). CDR1 and CDR2 from the germline V gene are GTSNPN and SVGIG (reference sequence). V dropped 2 bases and J dropped 2 bases, with 10 bases sitting between them. This CDR3 has 13 amino acids.

The chain recombines TRBV4-1 with TRBJ2-6; the match to TRBD1 covers 7 bases. The CDR3 runs to 21 residues. Germline values: CDR1 MGHRA, CDR2 YSYEKL. V was clipped by 1 base and J by 4 bases; unmatched bases: 19. CDR3: CASSQASVMGTATVGANVLTF. CDR3 nucleotide sequence: TGCGCCAGCAGCCAAGCGTCTGTGATGGGGACAGCCACCGTGGGGGCCAACGTCCTGACTTTC.

The chain is built from TRBV15 and TRBJ1-1; perhaps TRBD1 as D (5 bases). The CDR3 extends over 16 amino acids. Trimming left V 5 bases short and J 6 bases short, with 22 bases between. Germline V gene lookup returns CDR1 LNHNV and CDR2 YYDKDF (reference sequence). The CDR3 reads CATSAGLAGLKAEAFF. CDR3 sequence (DNA): TGTGCCACCAGCGCAGGCTTAGCAGGGTTAAAAGCTGAAGCTTTCTTT.

The chain combines TRBV6-8 with TRBJ1-5, with a weak D call TRBD1 (5 bases). Trimming took 3 bases from V and 3 from J, leaving 9 bases between them. CDR3 length equals 14 residues. CDR1 MNHGY and CDR2 SAAAGT come from the germline V gene. CDR3 residues: CASSYGALNQPQHF. CDR3 nucleotides: TGTGCCAGCAGTTATGGGGCTCTCAATCAGCCCCAGCATTTT.

This clone has at least ten counts. V is TRBV23-1 and J is TRBJ1-2, with 7 bases identical to TRBD1. TRBV23-1 carries the ORF label, with uncertain function. Trimming removed 6 bases from V and 3 bases from J; junction bases left unmatched: 10. The CDR3 is 15 amino acids. The chain's CDR3 is CASSQEDRPDYGYTF. DNA of the CDR3: TGCGCCAGCAGCCAAGAGGACAGGCCCGACTATGGCTACACCTTC.

The chain carries TRBV29-1 and TRBJ1-2, with D possibly being TRBD1 (5 bases). Germline CDR1 and CDR2: SQVTM and ANQGSEA. The CDR3 runs 13 residues. Trimming left V 3 bases short and J 3 bases short, with 11 bases between. CDR3 DNA sequence: TGCAGCGTTGAGCCGACAGCTGACTATGGCTACACCTTC. As protein: CSVEPTADYGYTF.

This clone has a count of ten or more. The gene calls are TRBV6-8 and TRBJ2-5; D possibly matches TRBD1 or TRBD2 (5 bases each). This CDR3 has 16 residues. V was cut by 0 bases and J by 1 base, with 12 bases left in between. Germline assignment: CDR1 MNHGY and CDR2 SAAAGT. CDR3 loop: CASSYSNEGSQETQYF. CDR3 bases: TGTGCCAGCAGTTACTCGAATGAGGGGAGCCAAGAGACCCAGTACTTC.

The chain is built from TRBV15 and TRBJ2-7; the match to TRBD2 covers 13 bases. The CDR3 sequence is 17 residues long. J lost 3 bases, V lost 5 bases, and 10 bases had no gene match. Germline V gene data show CDR1 as LNHNV and CDR2 as YYDKDF (reference sequence). The CDR3 DNA reads as TGTGCCACCAGCGGCGATCGGACTAGCGGGGGTCTCTACGAGCAGTACTTC. Its translation is CATSGDRTSGGLYEQYF.

This clone was seen more than once but under ten times. The chain joins TRBV11-3 to TRBJ1-1; possible D gene TRBD1, 6 bases. The germline CDR1 and CDR2 sequences are SGHNT and YENEEA. The ends were cut back, 3 bases at V and 1 base at J, with 12 bases in the middle. The CDR3 is 15 residues long. The CDR3 DNA follows: TGTGCCAGCAGCTTGGCCGGACAGCCGAACACTGAAGCTTTCTTT. Protein product: CASSLAGQPNTEAFF.

In this sample, this clone turned up a few times. The CDR3 DNA follows: TGCGCCAGCAGCCCGGGAGCCGGGGACGATACCTACGAGCAGTACTTC. It codes for CASSPGAGDDTYEQYF. The chain uses TRBV5-1 and TRBJ2-7, with D maybe TRBD2 (6 bases). The germline V and J ends were trimmed by 4 bases and 2 bases, with 19 bases remaining between them. The CDR3 spans 16 residues. Germline V gene data show CDR1 as SGHRS and CDR2 as YFSETQ.

This clone was seen only a few times. The gene calls are TRBV6-8 and TRBJ2-6; the D gene could be TRBD1 or TRBD2 (5 bases each). Trimming pared 5 bases from V and 2 bases from J, leaving 10 bases between. Germline CDR1 and CDR2: MNHGY and SAAAGT. CDR3 size: 15 residues. The CDR3 reads CASSLGTAGANVLTF. Written as DNA, the CDR3 is TGTGCCAGCAGTCTAGGGACGGCTGGGGCCAACGTCCTGACTTTC.

This clone showed up just a few times. The genes are TRBV6-7 and TRBJ1-2; no clear D gene. TRBV6-7 is labeled an ORF, and its function is uncertain. V was trimmed by 2 bases and J by 7 bases, leaving 11 bases between them. The length of the CDR3 is 13 residues. The CDR3 region is CASSYPGLSGYTF. The CDR3 nucleotides read TGTGCCAGCAGTTACCCCGGGTTAAGTGGCTACACCTTC.

This clone has a count of ten or more. V gene TRBV11-3 combines with J gene TRBJ2-7; 8 nucleotides match TRBD1. Germline loops: CDR1 SGHNT, CDR2 YENEEA. V gave up 5 bases and J gave up 0 bases; unmatched junction bases: 3. This CDR3 has 14 amino acids. The CDR3 nucleotides read TGTGCCAGCAGCGTTCAGGGGGCCTCCTACGAGCAGTACTTC. Protein product: CASSVQGASYEQYF.